The next 5 T cell receptor beta chains were all read from a single sample in a study of blood T cell repertoires in COVID-19. The repertoire was sequenced with immunoSEQ multiplex PCR; TCRdb's copy has only in-frame clones and lacks some. Among over 120,000 clones listed, approximately 81% were seen once. Sequencing input: peripheral blood. These receptors originate from a human donor in a cohort sampled during active COVID-19.

V usage is TRBV6-2 or TRBV6-3 and J usage is TRBJ2-3, with a weak D call TRBD1 (6 bases). This CDR3 has 18 residues. The V and J ends lost 0 bases and 1 base respectively, with 17 bases between them. Germline CDR1 and CDR2: MNHEY and SVGEGT. The CDR3 is CASSYSWAEGDRTDTQYF. Written as DNA, the CDR3 is TGTGCCAGCAGTTACTCGTGGGCTGAGGGGGACCGCACAGATACGCAGTATTTT.

The count of this clone is one. V and J are TRBV29-1 and TRBJ1-5; D is ambiguous. The germline CDR1 and CDR2 sequences are SQVTM and ANQGSEA. V lost 4 bases, J lost 0 bases, and 7 bases lay in between. The CDR3 covers 13 residues. CDR3 sequence (DNA): TGCAGCGTTGTTGCGGATAGCAATCAGCCCCAGCATTTT. This gives the protein CSVVADSNQPQHF.

The rearrangement joins TRBV6-2 or TRBV6-3 to TRBJ1-2; D is possibly TRBD1 (6 bases). The CDR3 covers 14 residues. From germline, CDR1 is MNHEY and CDR2 SVGEGT. Trimming cost V 6 bases and J 6 bases, with 17 bases left between them. The CDR3 bases are TGTGCCAGCAGCCTACGGAAGGGGGTTAATGGCTACACCTTC. Translated: CASSLRKGVNGYTF.

The chain has TRBV10-1 and TRBJ1-2; D is uncertain. Germline lookup yields CDR1 WNHNN and CDR2 SYGVQD (reference sequence). The germline V and J ends were trimmed by 1 base and 3 bases, with 12 bases remaining between them. This CDR3 is built from 15 residues. CDR3 sequence (DNA): TGCGCCAGCAGTGAGTTACGGTTGGAGGACTATGGCTACACCTTC. It translates to CASSELRLEDYGYTF.

This clone was observed a few times. The gene calls are TRBV6-2 or TRBV6-3 and TRBJ2-2; 8 bases match TRBD2. Germline values: CDR1 MNHEY, CDR2 SVGEGT. The CDR3 covers 17 residues. V lost 7 bases to trimming and J lost 0 bases; unmatched junction nucleotides: 10. The CDR3 nucleotides read TGTGCCAGCAACCCAACAAGGACTAGCCCGAACACCGGGGAGCTGTTTTTT. Protein product: CASNPTRTSPNTGELFF.